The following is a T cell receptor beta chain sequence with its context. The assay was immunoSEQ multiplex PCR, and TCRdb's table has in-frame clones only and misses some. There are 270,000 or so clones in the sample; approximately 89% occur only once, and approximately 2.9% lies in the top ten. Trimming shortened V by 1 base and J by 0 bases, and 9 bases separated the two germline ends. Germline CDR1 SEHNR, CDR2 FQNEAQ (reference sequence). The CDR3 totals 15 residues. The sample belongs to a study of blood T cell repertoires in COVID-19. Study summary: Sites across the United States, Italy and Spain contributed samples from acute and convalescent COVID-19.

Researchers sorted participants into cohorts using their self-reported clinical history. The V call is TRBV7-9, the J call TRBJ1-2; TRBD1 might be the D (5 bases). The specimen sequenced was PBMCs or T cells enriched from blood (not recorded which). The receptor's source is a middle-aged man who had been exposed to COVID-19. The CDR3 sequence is CASSLEGRANYGYTF. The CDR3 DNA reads TGTGCCAGCAGCTTAGAGGGCAGGGCTAACTATGGCTACACCTTC.